What follows are 23 T cell receptor beta chains derived from one specimen sequenced in a study of blood T cell repertoires in COVID-19. Data came from immunoSEQ multiplex PCR; TCRdb stores just in-frame clones and leaves some out. The sample lists 200,000 or so clones; more than 75% were seen once. The sample comprised peripheral blood. The receptor set was obtained from a middle-aged man who had recovered from COVID-19.

CDR3 in DNA: TGTGCCAGTAGTATAGACCAGTCCTACCGGGAGGGCCAAGAGCAGTACTTC. This translates into CASSIDQSYREGQEQYF. The V and J genes are TRBV19 and TRBJ2-7; the match to TRBD2 covers 8 bases. V trimming: 0 bases; J trimming: 7 bases; junction bases outside the gene matches: 14. The CDR3 consists of 17 residues. Germline-derived CDR1 and CDR2 are LNHDA and SQIVND (reference sequence).

The chain is built from TRBV9 and TRBJ1-2; 9 nucleotides align to TRBD1. The V and J ends lost 3 bases and 4 bases, in that order; junction bases with no gene match: 4. CDR3 length: 14 amino acids. Germline CDR1 is SGDLS and CDR2 is YYNGEE. The CDR3 nucleotides read TGTGCCAGCAGCGGGGGGACAGGGACCTATGGCTACACCTTC. Its translation: CASSGGTGTYGYTF.

The sample holds a few counts of this clone. The chain links TRBV3-1 (or the pseudogene TRBV3-2) to TRBJ1-1; TRBD1 is a possible D gene (5 bases). The germline gives CDR1 LGHDT, CDR2 YNNKEL (reference sequence). The CDR3 totals 13 residues. V was pared by 0 bases and J by 9 bases, with 11 bases between. The CDR3 DNA is TGTGCCAGCAGCCAAGAGGGCAGGGTTCAAGCTTTCTTT. Residues: CASSQEGRVQAFF.

The chain couples TRBV3-1 (or the pseudogene TRBV3-2) to TRBJ2-2; 7 bases map to TRBD2. J gave up 4 bases and V 5 bases, and 4 bases lay outside the gene matches. Germline-derived CDR1 and CDR2 are LGHDT and YNNKEL (reference sequence). The length of the CDR3 is 14 residues. CDR3 region: CASSSGIGTGELFF. The CDR3 DNA reads TGTGCCAGCAGCAGCGGGATTGGCACCGGGGAGCTGTTTTTT.

This chain connects TRBV2 to TRBJ2-7, with a tentative D call TRBD2 (5 bases). The length of the CDR3 is 15 residues. Germline lookup yields CDR1 SNHLY and CDR2 FYNNEI. V lost 0 bases to trimming and J lost 0 bases, with 9 bases between them. The CDR3 is CASSEASGGSYEQYF. The DNA of the CDR3 is TGTGCCAGCAGTGAAGCAAGCGGCGGCTCCTACGAGCAGTACTTC.

The chain carries TRBV7-9 and TRBJ2-4; TRBD1 is a possible D gene (5 bases). V lost 5 bases, J lost 8 bases, and 16 bases lay in between. The CDR3 sequence is 14 residues long. The V gene's germline CDR1 is SEHNR and CDR2 FQNEAQ (reference sequence). CDR3 in amino acids: CASSPSGSAYIQYF. The CDR3 DNA follows: TGTGCCAGCAGCCCCTCAGGGTCTGCGTACATTCAGTACTTC.

The chain employs TRBV28 and TRBJ2-7; 8 nucleotides line up with TRBD1. Germline V gene lookup returns CDR1 MDHEN and CDR2 SYDVKM. This CDR3 contains 15 residues. The V gene end was trimmed by 5 bases and the J gene end by 2 bases; junction bases not matched to a gene: 8. CDR3 coding DNA: TGTGCCAGCAGTAGGTCGCCGGGACAGGCCTACGAGCAGTACTTC. Encoded protein: CASSRSPGQAYEQYF.

V is TRBV3-1 (or the pseudogene TRBV3-2) and J is TRBJ1-1; D possibly corresponds to TRBD1 (5 bases). Trimming removed 3 bases at V and 1 base at J, with 15 bases between. Germline-derived CDR1 and CDR2 are LGHDT and YNNKEL (reference sequence). This CDR3 contains 16 residues. The chain's CDR3 is CASSQDQDRKNTEAFF. The CDR3 bases are TGTGCCAGCAGCCAGGACCAAGACAGAAAGAACACTGAAGCTTTCTTT.

This clone was recorded once. CDR3 sequence: CAWSLGTSHEQFF. Here the CDR3 DNA reads TGTGCCTGGAGTTTAGGGACTAGTCATGAGCAGTTCTTC. V gene TRBV30 combines with J gene TRBJ2-1, with TRBD2 matching 8 bases. CDR1 and CDR2 from the germline V gene are GTSNPN and SVGIG (reference sequence). V was pared by 2 bases and J by 8 bases, with 5 bases of the junction left unmatched. The CDR3 spans 13 residues. Complete variable domain (other parts from reference TRBV30 and TRBJ2-1): SQTIHQWPATLVQPVGSPLSLECTVEGTSNPNLYWYRQAAGRGLQLLFYSVGIGQISSEVPQNLSASRPQDRQFILSSKKLLLSDSGFYLCAWSLGTSHEQFFGPGTRLTVL.

The chain has TRBV28 and TRBJ1-3, with a tentative D call TRBD1 (6 bases). Trimming pared 4 bases from V and 0 bases from J, leaving 10 bases between. CDR1 is MDHEN and CDR2 is SYDVKM in the germline V gene. The CDR3 has 15 amino acids. The CDR3 spells CASSSGTFSGNTIYF. CDR3 DNA sequence: TGTGCCAGCAGTTCGGGGACATTCTCTGGAAACACCATATATTTT.

J is TRBJ2-5 and V is TRBV24-1; D possibly corresponds to TRBD2 (6 bases). CDR1 and CDR2 (germline): KGHDR, SFDVKD. Trimming removed 10 bases at V and 4 bases at J, with 12 bases between. CDR3 length equals 12 residues. The CDR3 spells CATAGFPETQYF. The CDR3 DNA reads as TGTGCCACGGCGGGGTTTCCAGAGACCCAGTACTTC.

The rearrangement uses TRBV7-2 and TRBJ2-5, with TRBD1 matching over 7 bases. Germline V CDR1 and CDR2: SGHTA, FQGNSA. This CDR3 has 15 residues. The V and J ends lost 4 bases and 1 base, in that order; junction bases with no gene match: 6. The CDR3 loop is CASSSLGQFQETQYF. The CDR3 nucleotides are TGTGCCAGCAGCTCTCTGGGACAGTTCCAAGAGACCCAGTACTTC.

The chain joins TRBV24-1 to TRBJ2-6; weak D call: TRBD2 (5 bases). In germline, CDR1 is KGHDR, CDR2 SFDVKD. The ends were cut back, 5 bases at V and 0 bases at J, with 22 bases in the middle. The CDR3 is 20 residues long. CDR3 residues: CATSGRTSRLDYSGANVLTF. DNA of the CDR3: TGTGCCACCAGTGGCAGAACTTCCCGTCTTGACTACTCTGGGGCCAACGTCCTGACTTTC.

The V call is TRBV6-1, the J call TRBJ1-2; weak D call: TRBD1 (5 bases). The CDR3 loop spans 17 amino acids. Deletions cut 3 bases from V and 3 bases from J, with 20 bases between. Germline CDR1 reads MNHNS; CDR2 reads SASEGT. The chain's CDR3 is CASSEKGRRTSHYGYTF. CDR3 DNA sequence: TGTGCCAGCAGTGAGAAGGGGAGGAGGACTTCGCACTATGGCTACACCTTC.

The CDR3 here is CASSHPGGTRLRRSGANVLTF. CDR3 bases: TGCGCCAGCAGCCACCCCGGGGGGACCCGGTTGCGACGCTCTGGGGCCAACGTCCTGACTTTC. This chain joins TRBV4-1 and TRBJ2-6; 7 positions agree with TRBD2. J lost 0 bases, V lost 3 bases, and 17 bases had no gene match. Germline values: CDR1 MGHRA, CDR2 YSYEKL. This CDR3 contains 21 residues.

This chain uses TRBV6-5 with TRBJ2-2; D is uncertain. Trimming pared 2 bases from V and 1 base from J, leaving 5 bases between. From germline, CDR1 is MNHEY and CDR2 SVGAGI. The CDR3 runs to 14 residues. CDR3 nucleotide sequence: TGTGCCAGCAGTTACACAGTGAACACCGGGGAGCTGTTTTTT. It encodes CASSYTVNTGELFF.

V is TRBV3-1 (or the pseudogene TRBV3-2) and J is TRBJ2-1, with TRBD1 matching 9 bases. The J segment lost 1 base and the V segment lost 4 bases, leaving 5 bases of the junction unmatched. Germline CDR1 and CDR2: LGHDT and YNNKEL (reference sequence). The CDR3 contains 16 residues. The CDR3 sequence: CASSRTQGASYNEQFF. Here the CDR3 DNA reads TGTGCCAGCAGCCGCACACAGGGGGCTTCCTACAATGAGCAGTTCTTC.

The chain uses TRBV5-1 and TRBJ1-2; D ambiguous. Trimming took 0 bases from V and 7 from J, leaving 13 bases between them. The CDR3 totals 14 residues. Germline CDR1 is SGHRS and CDR2 is YFSETQ. The DNA for the CDR3 is TGCGCCAGCAGCTTGGACCGGTCCCTCGGTGGCTACACCTTC. Translation: CASSLDRSLGGYTF.

V usage is TRBV7-9 and J usage is TRBJ1-3; D is undetermined. Germline V gene sequence: CDR1 SEHNR, CDR2 FQNEAQ (reference sequence). The length of the CDR3 is 17 residues. V was cut by 6 bases and J by 0 bases, with 18 bases left in between. CDR3 bases: TGTGCCAGCAGGGATGGGCTGTTCCCCGCCTCTGGAAACACCATATATTTT. This gives the protein CASRDGLFPASGNTIYF. Drawing the rest from reference TRBV7-9 and TRBJ1-3, the complete variable domain is DTGVSQNPRHKITKRGQNVTFRCDPISEHNRLYWYRQTLGQGPEFLTYFQNEAQLEKSRLLSDRFSAERPKGSFSTLEIQRTEQGDSAMYLCASRDGLFPASGNTIYFGEGSWLTVV.

The chain has TRBV28 and TRBJ2-5; no clear D gene. CDR3 length: 11 amino acids. From germline, CDR1 is MDHEN and CDR2 SYDVKM. Trimming shortened V by 2 bases and J by 4 bases, and 2 bases separated the two germline ends. As DNA, the CDR3 is TGTGCCAGCAGTTTACGAGAGACCCAGTACTTC. Protein product: CASSLRETQYF. The full variable domain, in which reference TRBV28 and TRBJ2-5 provide the parts outside the CDR3, is DVKVTQSSRYLVKRTGEKVFLECVQDMDHENMFWYRQDPGLGLRLIYFSYDVKMKEKGDIPEGYSVSREKKERFSLILESASTNQTSMYLCASSLRETQYFGPGTRLLVL.

The rearrangement uses TRBV19 and TRBJ2-5; the match to TRBD1 covers 12 bases. V shed 9 bases and J 4 bases; nucleotides not matched to a gene: 6. Germline V gene lookup returns CDR1 LNHDA and CDR2 SQIVND (reference sequence). This CDR3 contains 14 residues. CDR3 sequence (DNA): TGTGCCAGCCGGGACAGGGGGCGTGGAGAGACCCAGTACTTC. Translating it yields CASRDRGRGETQYF.

J is TRBJ1-1 and V is TRBV12-3 or TRBV12-4, with D tentatively TRBD1 (5 bases). Trimming removed 5 bases at V and 7 bases at J, with 14 bases between. CDR3 length equals 13 residues. This CDR3 reads CASSVGRGREAFF. The CDR3, as DNA: TGTGCCAGCAGTGTCGGAAGGGGCCGTGAAGCTTTCTTT.

This chain joins TRBV30 and TRBJ1-5; D unresolved. This CDR3 has 16 amino acids. V was pared by 0 bases and J by 0 bases, with 12 bases between. Looked up from germline, CDR1 is GTSNPN and CDR2 is SVGIG (reference sequence). The CDR3: CAWSVPERISNQPQHF. The CDR3 DNA reads as TGTGCCTGGAGTGTACCTGAGAGAATTAGCAATCAGCCCCAGCATTTT.